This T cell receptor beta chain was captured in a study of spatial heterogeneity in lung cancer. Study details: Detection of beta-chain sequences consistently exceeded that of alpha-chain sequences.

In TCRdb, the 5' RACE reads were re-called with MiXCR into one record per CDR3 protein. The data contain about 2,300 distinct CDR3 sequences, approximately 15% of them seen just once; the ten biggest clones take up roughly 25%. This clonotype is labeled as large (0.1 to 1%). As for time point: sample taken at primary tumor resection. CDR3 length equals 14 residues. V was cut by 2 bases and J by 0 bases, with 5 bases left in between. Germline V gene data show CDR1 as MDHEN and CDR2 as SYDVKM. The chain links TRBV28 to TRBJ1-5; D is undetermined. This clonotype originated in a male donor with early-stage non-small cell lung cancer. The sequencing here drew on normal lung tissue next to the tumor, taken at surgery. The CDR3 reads CASSLSPSNQPQHF. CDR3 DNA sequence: TGTGCCAGCAGTTTAAGTCCTAGCAATCAGCCCCAGCATTTT.